The T cell receptor beta chain described here comes from a study of cytomegalovirus exposure and HLA in healthy donors. Whole-study findings and limits: A few CMV-associated chains proved CMV antigen-specific in vitro. Later analysis identified a missense DCLRE1C variant that was linked to TCR beta V- and J-gene trimming.

The table lists this clone with a count of one. Its antigen is not known. V shed 1 base and J 5 bases; nucleotides not matched to a gene: 12. The CDR3 extends over 17 amino acids. The germline V gene encodes CDR1 SEHNR and CDR2 FQNEAQ (reference sequence). PCR employed 60 Vbeta and 13 Jbeta primers. The method was immunoSEQ multiplex PCR; TCRdb's version includes in-frame clones alone and lacks a portion of them. The table has approximately 150,000 clones, 87% seen once. These donors, healthy bone marrow donors, were studied. The sequence came from a woman younger than 45 in good health and CMV-seronegative. Sequencing was performed on PBMCs. The gene calls are TRBV7-9 and TRBJ2-5; 8 positions match TRBD2. The CDR3 nucleotides read TGTGCCAGCAGCTTAGGTTTCTCGGGGGGGCCCGGGGAGACCCAGTACTTC. Translated: CASSLGFSGGPGETQYF.